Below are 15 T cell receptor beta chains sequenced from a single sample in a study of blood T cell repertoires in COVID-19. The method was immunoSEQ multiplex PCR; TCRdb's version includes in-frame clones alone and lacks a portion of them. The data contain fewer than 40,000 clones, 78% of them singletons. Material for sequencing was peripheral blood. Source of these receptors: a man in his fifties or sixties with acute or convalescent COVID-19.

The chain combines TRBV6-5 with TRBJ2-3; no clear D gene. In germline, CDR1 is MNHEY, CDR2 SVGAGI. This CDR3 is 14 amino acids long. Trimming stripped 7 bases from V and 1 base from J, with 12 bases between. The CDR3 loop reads CASTPISGTDTQYF. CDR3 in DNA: TGTGCCAGCACCCCGATAAGCGGCACAGATACGCAGTATTTT.

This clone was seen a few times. CDR3 region: CASSPSGNMNTEAFF. CDR3 bases: TGTGCCAGCAGCCCGTCCGGGAACATGAACACTGAAGCTTTCTTT. This sequence joins TRBV11-3 and TRBJ1-1; D remains ambiguous. The V end lost 5 bases, the J end lost 0 bases, and 13 bases lay between the germline ends. The CDR3 totals 15 residues. Germline V gives CDR1 SGHNT, CDR2 YENEEA.

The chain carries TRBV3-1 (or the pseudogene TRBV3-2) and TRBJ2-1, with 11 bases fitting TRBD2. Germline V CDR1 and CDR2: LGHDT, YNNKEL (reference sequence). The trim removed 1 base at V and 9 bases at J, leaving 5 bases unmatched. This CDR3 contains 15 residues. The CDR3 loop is CASSQVSGRAPEQFF. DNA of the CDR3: TGTGCCAGCAGCCAAGTTAGCGGGAGGGCCCCTGAGCAGTTCTTC.

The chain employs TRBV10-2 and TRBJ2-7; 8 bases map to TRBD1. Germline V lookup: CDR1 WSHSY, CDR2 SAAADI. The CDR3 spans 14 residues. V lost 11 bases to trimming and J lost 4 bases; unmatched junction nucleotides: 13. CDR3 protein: CASSGGTGRYEQYF. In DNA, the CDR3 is TGCGCCTCATCCGGAGGGACAGGACGATACGAGCAGTACTTC.

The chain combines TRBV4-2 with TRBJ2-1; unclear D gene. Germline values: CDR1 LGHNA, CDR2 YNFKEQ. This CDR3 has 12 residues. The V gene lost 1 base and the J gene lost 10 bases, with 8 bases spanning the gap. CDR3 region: CASSQVSGEQFF. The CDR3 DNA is TGTGCCAGCAGCCAAGTCTCCGGGGAGCAGTTCTTC.

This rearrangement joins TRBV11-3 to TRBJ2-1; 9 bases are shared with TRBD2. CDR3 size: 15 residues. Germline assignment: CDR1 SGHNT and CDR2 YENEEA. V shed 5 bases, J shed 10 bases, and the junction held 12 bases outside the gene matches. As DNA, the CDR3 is TGTGCCAGCAGCCCGATAGCGGGAGTAGGCCCCGAGCAGTTCTTC. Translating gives CASSPIAGVGPEQFF.

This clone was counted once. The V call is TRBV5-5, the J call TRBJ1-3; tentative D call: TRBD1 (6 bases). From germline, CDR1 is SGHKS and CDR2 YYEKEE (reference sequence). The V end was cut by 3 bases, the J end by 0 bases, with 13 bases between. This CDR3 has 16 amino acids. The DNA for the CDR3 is TGTGCCAGCAGCTCGGGACATACAAGCTCTGGAAACACCATATATTTT. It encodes CASSSGHTSSGNTIYF.

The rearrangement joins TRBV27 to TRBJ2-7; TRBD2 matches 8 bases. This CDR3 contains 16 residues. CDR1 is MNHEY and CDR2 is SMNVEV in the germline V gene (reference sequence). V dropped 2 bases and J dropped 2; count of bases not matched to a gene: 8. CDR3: CASSLLSGSRTYEQYF. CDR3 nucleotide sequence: TGTGCCAGCAGTTTACTAAGCGGGAGTCGGACCTACGAGCAGTACTTC.

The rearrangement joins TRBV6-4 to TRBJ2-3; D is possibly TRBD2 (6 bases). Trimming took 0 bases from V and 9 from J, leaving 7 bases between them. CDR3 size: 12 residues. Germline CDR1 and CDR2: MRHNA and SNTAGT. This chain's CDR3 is CASSDSGRTQYF. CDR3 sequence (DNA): TGTGCCAGCAGTGACTCCGGGAGAACGCAGTATTTT.

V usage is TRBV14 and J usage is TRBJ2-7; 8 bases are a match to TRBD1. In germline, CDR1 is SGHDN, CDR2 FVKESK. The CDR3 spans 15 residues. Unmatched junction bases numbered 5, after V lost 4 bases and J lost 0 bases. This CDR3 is CASSLSGQGSYEQYF. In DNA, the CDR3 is TGTGCCAGCAGCCTTTCCGGACAGGGCTCCTACGAGCAGTACTTC. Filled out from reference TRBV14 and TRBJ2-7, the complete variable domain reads EAGVTQFPSHSVIEKGQTVTLRCDPISGHDNLYWYRRVMGKEIKFLLHFVKESKQDESGMPNNRFLAERTGGTYSTLKVQPAELEDSGVYFCASSLSGQGSYEQYFGPGTRLTVT.

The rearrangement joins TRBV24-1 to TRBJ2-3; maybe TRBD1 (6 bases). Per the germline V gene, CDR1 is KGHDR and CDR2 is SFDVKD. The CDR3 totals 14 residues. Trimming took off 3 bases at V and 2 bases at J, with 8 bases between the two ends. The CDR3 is CATSDRGTTDTQYF. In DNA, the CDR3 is TGTGCCACCAGTGATAGGGGGACCACAGATACGCAGTATTTT.

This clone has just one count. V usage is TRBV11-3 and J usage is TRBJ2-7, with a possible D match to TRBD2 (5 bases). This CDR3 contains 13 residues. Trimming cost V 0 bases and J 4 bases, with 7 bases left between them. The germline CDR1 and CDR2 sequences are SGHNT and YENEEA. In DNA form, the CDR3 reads TGTGCCAGCAGCTTAGACCCGGGGTACGAGCAGTACTTC. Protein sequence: CASSLDPGYEQYF.

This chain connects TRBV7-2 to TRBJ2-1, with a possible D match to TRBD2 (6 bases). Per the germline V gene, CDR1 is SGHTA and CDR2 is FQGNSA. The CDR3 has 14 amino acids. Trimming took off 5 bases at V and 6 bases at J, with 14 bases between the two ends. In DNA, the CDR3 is TGTGCCAGCAGCCGGGACTCTGCCGGCAATGAGCAGTTCTTC. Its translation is CASSRDSAGNEQFF.

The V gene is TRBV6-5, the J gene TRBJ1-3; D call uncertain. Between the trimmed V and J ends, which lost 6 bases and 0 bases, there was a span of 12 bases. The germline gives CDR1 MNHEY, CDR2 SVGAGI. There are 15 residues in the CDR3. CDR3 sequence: CASRSRGSSGNTIYF. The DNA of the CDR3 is TGTGCCAGCAGGTCACGGGGAAGCTCTGGAAACACCATATATTTT.

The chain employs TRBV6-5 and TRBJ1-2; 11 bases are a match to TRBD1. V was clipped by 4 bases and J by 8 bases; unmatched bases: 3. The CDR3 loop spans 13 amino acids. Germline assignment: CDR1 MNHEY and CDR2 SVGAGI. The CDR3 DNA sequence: TGTGCCAGCAGTTTCGGACAGGGGGCCGGCTACACCTTC. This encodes CASSFGQGAGYTF.